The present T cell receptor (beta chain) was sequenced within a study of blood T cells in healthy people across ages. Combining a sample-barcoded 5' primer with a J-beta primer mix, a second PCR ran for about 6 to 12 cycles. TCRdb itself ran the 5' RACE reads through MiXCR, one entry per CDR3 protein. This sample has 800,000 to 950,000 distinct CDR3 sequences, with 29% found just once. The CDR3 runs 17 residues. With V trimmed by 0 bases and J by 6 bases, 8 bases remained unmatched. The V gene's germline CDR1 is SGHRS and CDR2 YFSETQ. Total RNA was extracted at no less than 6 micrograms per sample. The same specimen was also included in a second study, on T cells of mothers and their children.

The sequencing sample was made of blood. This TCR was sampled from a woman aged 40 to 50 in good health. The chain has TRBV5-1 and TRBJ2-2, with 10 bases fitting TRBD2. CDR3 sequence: CASSLVSGGASAGELFF. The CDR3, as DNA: TGCGCCAGCAGCTTGGTCAGCGGGGGGGCAAGCGCCGGGGAGCTGTTTTTT.